The clone carrying this T cell receptor beta chain was found many times. These data originate in a study of early T cells in non-severe SARS-CoV-2 infection. One entry per CDR3 protein, called by TCRdb with MiXCR from the 5' RACE reads. The repertoire consists of fewer than 80,000 distinct CDR3 sequences, with 3.5% to 6% occurring once and the leading ten covering 3.5% to 4%. V lost 5 bases and J lost 4; bases outside the gene matches: 13. The CDR3 runs to 17 residues. The V gene's germline CDR1 is MDHEN and CDR2 SYDVKM. This sample comprised whole blood, obtained at baseline. The clonotype comes from an adult who was a healthcare worker with PCR-confirmed SARS-CoV-2 infection or an uninfected control (not recorded which). The donor label of this sample is uncertain. V gene TRBV28 combines with J gene TRBJ2-5; 10 nucleotides line up with TRBD2. The CDR3 nucleotides read TGTGCCAGCAGTCCCCCCTTTCTAGCGGGGGCCCCAGAGACCCAGTACTTC. Translation: CASSPPFLAGAPETQYF.